The 26 T cell receptor beta chains in this list originate from one sample, sequenced in a study of shared clonotypes between healthy human individuals. Repertoires were generated with immunoSEQ multiplex PCR, while TCRdb's copy carries only in-frame clones and drops some. Altogether around 2.5 million clones are present, 80% to 95% being singletons, with the ten largest covering approximately 0.37%. The source material was naive CD4+ T cells from PBMCs. Subset indicated: CD45RA+ positively selected. These receptors were collected from a man between 18 and 29 years old in good health. Some clones in this sample may be carry-over from other donors' samples.

The gene calls are TRBV19 and TRBJ1-5, with no clear D. Trimming cost V 6 bases and J 1 base, with 10 bases left between them. The CDR3 runs 14 residues. CDR1 is LNHDA and CDR2 is SQIVND in the germline V gene (reference sequence). CDR3 loop: CASSLLVSNQPQHF. The CDR3 region has the DNA TGTGCCAGTAGCCTGCTGGTAAGCAATCAGCCCCAGCATTTT.

The chain couples TRBV7-2 to TRBJ2-5; 9 nucleotides line up with TRBD1. The CDR3 is made up of 15 amino acids. The germline CDR1 and CDR2 sequences are SGHTA and FQGNSA. The V segment lost 5 bases and the J segment 1 base; nucleotides outside the gene matches: 5. CDR3 sequence reads: CASSPRDRVQETQYF. The CDR3 DNA reads TGTGCCAGCAGCCCCAGGGACAGGGTCCAAGAGACCCAGTACTTC.

V and J are TRBV14 and TRBJ2-3; D gene unclear. V lost 5 bases, J lost 8 bases, and 11 bases lay in between. The CDR3 runs to 12 residues. Per germline, CDR1 SGHDN and CDR2 FVKESK. CDR3 nucleotide sequence: TGTGCCAGCAGCGGGTCCCTGTCTACGCAGTATTTT. Its translation is CASSGSLSTQYF.

V usage is TRBV29-1 and J usage is TRBJ1-2; tentatively, D is TRBD1 (5 bases). Germline V CDR1 and CDR2: SQVTM, ANQGSEA. CDR3 length equals 14 residues. Trimming left V 7 bases short and J 2 bases short, with 17 bases between. Here the CDR3 reads CSAYEEGPNYGYTF. The CDR3, as DNA: TGCAGCGCCTATGAGGAGGGACCCAACTATGGCTACACCTTC.

This CDR3 reads CATSSLGNEQFF. CDR3 DNA: TGTGCCACCAGCAGTCTCGGCAATGAGCAGTTCTTC. V is TRBV15 and J is TRBJ2-1; no clear D gene. CDR1 and CDR2 from the germline V gene are LNHNV and YYDKDF (reference sequence). The CDR3 is 12 residues long. V was pared by 3 bases and J by 6 bases, with 6 bases between.

This clone occurred a few times. The V gene is TRBV5-6, the J gene TRBJ1-5; D not resolved. V dropped 2 bases and J dropped 7 bases, with 13 bases sitting between them. The germline V gene encodes CDR1 SGHDT and CDR2 YYEEEE. This CDR3 is built from 14 residues. The CDR3 protein is CASSLKGKRQPQHF. CDR3 in DNA: TGTGCCAGCAGCTTAAAAGGGAAGAGGCAGCCCCAGCATTTT. The complete variable domain, with remaining parts taken from reference TRBV5-6 and TRBJ1-5, reads DAGVTQSPTHLIKTRGQQVTLRCSPKSGHDTVSWYQQALGQGPQFIFQYYEEEERQRGNFPDRFSGHQFPNYSSELNVNALLLGDSALYLCASSLKGKRQPQHFGDGTRLSIL.

The rearrangement joins TRBV7-2 to TRBJ2-7; D is ambiguous. The CDR3 runs to 13 residues. Germline assignment: CDR1 SGHTA and CDR2 FQGNSA. V lost 3 bases and J lost 2, with 8 bases in between. CDR3 DNA: TGTGCCAGCAGCTTCTTGGCCCCCTACGAGCAGTACTTC. Its protein product is CASSFLAPYEQYF.

A word on this clone: One end of the junction fails to match germline, which may point to a read error. The chain joins TRBV29-1 to TRBJ1-2, with 8 bases fitting TRBD1. Germline V lookup: CDR1 SQVTM, CDR2 ANQGSEA. The CDR3 covers 14 residues. The CDR3 bases are TGCAGCGTTGTTTCGGGACAGGTGCCCTATAGCTACACCTTC. Translating gives CSVVSGQVPYSYTF. Together with reference TRBV29-1 and TRBJ1-2, the CDR3 gives the full variable domain: SAVISQKPSRDICQRGTSLTIQCQVDSQVTMMFWYRQQPGQSLTLIATANQGSEATYESGFVIDKFPISRPNLTFSTLTVSNMSPEDSSIYLCSVVSGQVPYSYTFGSGTRLTVV.

The chain links TRBV7-9 to TRBJ2-7; TRBD1 aligns across 8 bases. The J segment lost 4 bases and the V segment lost 5 bases, leaving 7 bases of the junction unmatched. Germline V CDR1 and CDR2: SEHNR, FQNEAQ (reference sequence). This CDR3 has 14 amino acids. The CDR3 is CASSPRTGKYEQYF. In DNA, the CDR3 is TGTGCCAGCAGCCCCCGGACAGGGAAGTACGAGCAGTACTTC.

The CDR3 nucleotides read TGTGCCAGCAGTCCCCGAGTTGGACAGGGGTTCTACGAGCAGTACTTC. Protein: CASSPRVGQGFYEQYF. V gene TRBV27 combines with J gene TRBJ2-7; 9 positions agree with TRBD1. Germline lookup yields CDR1 MNHEY and CDR2 SMNVEV (reference sequence). This CDR3 comprises 16 residues. The V segment lost 5 bases and the J segment 3 bases; nucleotides outside the gene matches: 11.

As concerns this clone: The same CDR3 can be traced to other DNA sequences in this sample. The chain uses TRBV18 and TRBJ2-3; 9 positions match TRBD2. This CDR3 has 15 amino acids. CDR1 is KGHSH and CDR2 is LQKENI in the germline V gene. V dropped 3 bases and J dropped 0; count of bases not matched to a gene: 1. CDR3 residues: CASSPTSGSTDTQYF. CDR3 coding DNA: TGTGCCAGCTCACCGACTAGCGGCAGCACAGATACGCAGTATTTT.

Comments on this clone: This same CDR3 is encoded by further DNA sequences in the sample. This chain connects TRBV11-3 to TRBJ2-5; D not resolved. This CDR3 comprises 12 residues. Germline CDR1 and CDR2: SGHNT and YENEEA. Trimming left V 0 bases short and J 5 bases short, with 4 bases between. The CDR3 DNA sequence: TGTGCCAGCAGCTTAGATCGGGAGACCCAGTACTTC. It is translated as CASSLDRETQYF.

The chain is built from TRBV5-5 and TRBJ2-7; 9 nucleotides align to TRBD1. In germline, CDR1 is SGHKS, CDR2 YYEKEE (reference sequence). V dropped 1 base and J dropped 6; count of bases not matched to a gene: 8. The CDR3 spans 15 residues. CDR3 in amino acids: CASSLLGQGIREQYF. As DNA, the CDR3 is TGTGCCAGCAGCTTGTTGGGACAGGGAATTCGCGAGCAGTACTTC.

CDR3 residues: CSVSGHLNTGELFF. The CDR3 DNA follows: TGCAGCGTTTCCGGACATCTGAACACCGGGGAGCTGTTTTTT. V gene TRBV29-1 combines with J gene TRBJ2-2; perhaps TRBD1 as D (5 bases). The CDR3 is made up of 14 amino acids. V lost 5 bases to trimming and J lost 1 base, with 11 bases between them. Germline V gives CDR1 SQVTM, CDR2 ANQGSEA.

This clone was observed once. The sample contains more than one DNA sequence encoding this CDR3. V is TRBV5-1 and J is TRBJ1-1; possibly TRBD1 for D (6 bases). CDR1 and CDR2 (germline): SGHRS, YFSETQ. This CDR3 spans 15 amino acids. V was trimmed by 1 base and J by 1 base, leaving 11 bases between them. The CDR3 sequence is CASSLLQGGNTEAFF. In DNA, the CDR3 is TGCGCCAGCAGCTTGCTACAGGGCGGGAACACTGAAGCTTTCTTT.

The chain joins TRBV5-1 to TRBJ2-3, with 11 bases identical to TRBD2. The CDR3 consists of 17 residues. Trimming took 0 bases from V and 4 from J; bases not matched to a gene: 7. CDR1 and CDR2 from the germline V gene are SGHRS and YFSETQ. CDR3 in DNA: TGCGCCAGCAGCTTGGCCACTAGCGGGAGTCCCGCAGATACGCAGTATTTT. It codes for CASSLATSGSPADTQYF.

This chain uses TRBV5-1 with TRBJ1-1; 7 nucleotides align to TRBD1. With 5 bases clipped from V and 2 bases from J, the junction kept 6 bases outside the gene matches. The CDR3 spans 14 residues. The germline V gene encodes CDR1 SGHRS and CDR2 YFSETQ. CDR3 in DNA: TGCGCCAGCAGGCCCGGGACAGCCAACACTGAAGCTTTCTTT. Translation: CASRPGTANTEAFF.

This rearrangement joins TRBV19 to TRBJ2-6; 11 bases map to TRBD1. Germline-derived CDR1 and CDR2 are LNHDA and SQIVND (reference sequence). J gave up 2 bases and V 5 bases, and 5 bases lay outside the gene matches. This CDR3 is 17 amino acids long. In nucleotides, the CDR3 is TGTGCCAGTAGTGTTCGGACAGGGGGCACTGGGGCCAACGTCCTGACTTTC. Translated: CASSVRTGGTGANVLTF.

V and J are TRBV11-2 and TRBJ1-2, with D possibly TRBD1 on 6 matching bases. The CDR3 runs to 15 residues. Germline V CDR1 and CDR2: SGHAT, FQNNGV. Trimming stripped 6 bases from V and 3 bases from J, with 17 bases between. CDR3 in amino acids: CASRLPGGADYGYTF. DNA for the CDR3: TGTGCCAGCAGACTTCCCGGGGGCGCCGACTATGGCTACACCTTC.

This rearrangement joins TRBV14 to TRBJ2-3, with TRBD1 matching over 7 bases. With V trimmed by 0 bases and J by 3 bases, 6 bases remained unmatched. Germline V gene lookup returns CDR1 SGHDN and CDR2 FVKESK. CDR3 length: 16 residues. CDR3 nucleotide sequence: TGTGCCAGCAGCCAAGAAAGGGGGCTAAGAACAGATACGCAGTATTTT. This translates into CASSQERGLRTDTQYF.

The J gene is TRBJ1-1, the V gene TRBV28; D uncertain. The CDR3 has 15 residues. Germline-derived CDR1 and CDR2 are MDHEN and SYDVKM. V lost 2 bases and J lost 0, with 10 bases in between. The CDR3 sequence is CASSLRLGMNTEAFF. The CDR3 coding sequence is TGTGCCAGCAGTTTACGGTTGGGTATGAACACTGAAGCTTTCTTT. The whole variable domain, filled in from reference TRBV28 and TRBJ1-1, reads DVKVTQSSRYLVKRTGEKVFLECVQDMDHENMFWYRQDPGLGLRLIYFSYDVKMKEKGDIPEGYSVSREKKERFSLILESASTNQTSMYLCASSLRLGMNTEAFFGQGTRLTVV.

The chain has TRBV27 and TRBJ2-7, with no clear D. CDR3 size: 11 residues. V was pared by 4 bases and J by 7 bases, with 8 bases between. CDR1 is MNHEY and CDR2 is SMNVEV in the germline V gene (reference sequence). The CDR3 nucleotides are TGTGCCAGCAGTTCCCCTTGGGAGCAGTACTTC. Amino acids: CASSSPWEQYF.

This chain links TRBV27 with TRBJ2-3, with a tentative D call TRBD1 (5 bases). The CDR3 sequence is 15 residues long. The germline V and J ends were trimmed by 4 bases and 3 bases, with 14 bases remaining between them. In germline, CDR1 is MNHEY, CDR2 SMNVEV (reference sequence). CDR3 bases: TGTGCCAGCAGTTCCAGGCTAAAGGGGACAGATACGCAGTATTTT. Encoded protein: CASSSRLKGTDTQYF.

The chain combines TRBV15 with TRBJ2-3; D call uncertain. The CDR3 consists of 12 residues. Deletions cut 1 base from V and 6 bases from J, with 5 bases between. The germline gives CDR1 LNHNV, CDR2 YYDKDF (reference sequence). The CDR3: CATSRALDTQYF. The DNA of the CDR3 is TGTGCCACCAGCAGAGCCCTGGATACGCAGTATTTT.

This sequence joins TRBV10-3 and TRBJ2-1; 10 bases match TRBD2. The CDR3 is 14 residues long. Losses at the gene ends were 6 bases for V and 9 bases for J; bases not matched to a gene: 8. Germline CDR1 reads ENHRY; CDR2 reads SYGVKD. For the CDR3, the DNA is TGTGCCATCAGGGATAGCGGGAGGATGGGTGAGCAGTTCTTC. Its translation: CAIRDSGRMGEQFF.

The chain employs TRBV4-2 and TRBJ1-3; a weak D match, TRBD1 (5 bases). This CDR3 spans 15 amino acids. CDR1 is LGHNA, CDR2 YNFKEQ, per germline. V was trimmed by 0 bases and J by 4 bases, leaving 10 bases between them. The CDR3 loop reads CASSQDSGPGNTIYF. The CDR3 DNA sequence: TGTGCCAGCAGCCAAGATTCAGGGCCCGGAAACACCATATATTTT.